These T cell receptor beta chains were read from a single sample in a study of a mutant IDH1 vaccine in newly diagnosed glioma. Clones were read by immunoSEQ multiplex PCR, and TCRdb kept only the in-frame ones, dropping some. The profile shows 30,000 to 40,000 clones, roughly 80% of them singletons. Sequences were derived from PBMCs, sampled from a glioma patient treated with radiotherapy, temozolomide or both. The receptors here all came from a man aged 35 to 55 with glioma. Some clones in this sample may be carry-over from other donors' samples. CDR3s include the opening cysteine and the closing phenylalanine or tryptophan. Fields, in order: CDR3 protein, CDR3 DNA, V gene, D gene, J gene, clone size. The D gene is left open where the match is weak. A row's size may be missing; if present it is once, few, many or a size class.

CDR3aa: CAWTEGHLETQYF
CDR3nt: TGTGCCTGGACGGAGGGACACCTAGAGACCCAGTACTTC
v_gene: TRBV30
d_gene: -
j_gene: TRBJ2-5
abundance: -

CDR3aa: CASSYSGRTSTDTQYF
CDR3nt: TGTGCCAGCAGTTACTCGGGACGTACTAGCACAGATACGCAGTATTTT
v_gene: TRBV6-5
d_gene: -
j_gene: TRBJ2-3
abundance: -

CDR3aa: CSVRDRRRGTEAFF
CDR3nt: TGCAGCGTGAGGGACAGGAGGAGGGGAACTGAAGCTTTCTTT
v_gene: TRBV29-1
d_gene: TRBD1
j_gene: TRBJ1-1
abundance: -

CDR3aa: CASSSPGIAGGYNEQFF
CDR3nt: TGTGCCAGCAGCTCCCCAGGGATAGCGGGGGGATACAATGAGCAGTTCTTC
v_gene: TRBV7-2
d_gene: TRBD2
j_gene: TRBJ2-1
abundance: few

CDR3aa: CAWSVLGGDGQPQHF
CDR3nt: TGTGCCTGGAGTGTACTAGGGGGGGACGGTCAGCCCCAGCATTTT
v_gene: TRBV30
d_gene: -
j_gene: TRBJ1-5
abundance: -

CDR3aa: CASSFTSGTGNTEAFF
CDR3nt: TGTGCCAGCAGCTTCACTTCGGGGACGGGGAACACTGAAGCTTTCTTT
v_gene: TRBV7-9
d_gene: -
j_gene: TRBJ1-1
abundance: -

CDR3aa: CTPDRDGNNYGYTF
CDR3nt: TGTACCCCGGACCGGGACGGCAATAACTATGGCTACACCTTC
v_gene: TRBV7-9
d_gene: -
j_gene: TRBJ1-2
abundance: few

CDR3aa: CARSSGTGVVANYGYTF
CDR3nt: TGTGCCAGAAGCTCCGGGACAGGGGTGGTAGCTAACTATGGCTACACCTTC
v_gene: TRBV5-3
d_gene: TRBD1
j_gene: TRBJ1-2
abundance: -

CDR3aa: CASSEWGGDFAHEQYF
CDR3nt: TGTGCCAGCAGTGAATGGGGAGGGGATTTCGCACACGAGCAGTACTTC
v_gene: TRBV2
d_gene: TRBD2
j_gene: TRBJ2-7
abundance: -

CDR3aa: CASSFSGGRSGELFF
CDR3nt: TGTGCCAGCAGCTTTTCCGGGGGGCGGTCCGGGGAGCTGTTTTTT
v_gene: TRBV5-5
d_gene: -
j_gene: TRBJ2-2
abundance: -

CDR3aa: CASSMKSGGYTEAFF
CDR3nt: TGTGCCAGTAGTATGAAGTCCGGGGGCTACACTGAAGCTTTCTTT
v_gene: TRBV19
d_gene: -
j_gene: TRBJ1-1
abundance: -

CDR3aa: CAIQGRPQETQYF
CDR3nt: TGTGCCATACAGGGGAGACCCCAAGAGACCCAGTACTTC
v_gene: TRBV6-1
d_gene: TRBD1
j_gene: TRBJ2-5
abundance: -

CDR3aa: CASSYDGNGYTF
CDR3nt: TGTGCCAGCAGTTACGACGGGAATGGCTACACCTTC
v_gene: TRBV6-5
d_gene: -
j_gene: TRBJ1-2
abundance: -

CDR3aa: CASSPRDTYEQYF
CDR3nt: TGTGCCAGCAGCCCCCGGGACACCTACGAGCAGTACTTC
v_gene: TRBV5-4
d_gene: -
j_gene: TRBJ2-7
abundance: -

CDR3aa: CASSEWAAGRPETQYF
CDR3nt: TGTGCCAGCAGTGAATGGGCGGCAGGACGTCCAGAGACCCAGTACTTC
v_gene: TRBV6-1
d_gene: -
j_gene: TRBJ2-5
abundance: -

CDR3aa: CASSQGQGAGEKLFF
CDR3nt: TGTGCCAGCAGCCAAGGACAGGGGGCAGGGGAAAAACTGTTTTTT
v_gene: TRBV4-2
d_gene: TRBD1
j_gene: TRBJ1-4
abundance: -

CDR3aa: CASSLEGPAATNEKLFF
CDR3nt: TGCGCCAGCAGCTTGGAAGGGCCCGCAGCAACTAATGAAAAACTGTTTTTT
v_gene: TRBV5-1
d_gene: -
j_gene: TRBJ1-4
abundance: -

CDR3aa: CASSQDLTSNQPQHF
CDR3nt: TGTGCCAGCAGCCAAGATTTGACGAGCAATCAGCCCCAGCATTTT
v_gene: TRBV4-2
d_gene: -
j_gene: TRBJ1-5
abundance: -

CDR3aa: CASSQDSGGALGETQYF
CDR3nt: TGTGCCAGCAGCCAAGACTCCGGGGGGGCCCTAGGAGAGACCCAGTACTTC
v_gene: TRBV4-2
d_gene: TRBD2
j_gene: TRBJ2-5
abundance: once

CDR3aa: CASGPGAGLYEQYF
CDR3nt: TGTGCCAGCGGACCCGGAGCAGGACTCTACGAGCAGTACTTC
v_gene: TRBV11-2
d_gene: -
j_gene: TRBJ2-7
abundance: -

CDR3aa: CASTYSPGELFF
CDR3nt: TGCGCCAGCACATATAGCCCCGGGGAGCTGTTTTTT
v_gene: TRBV10-2
d_gene: -
j_gene: TRBJ2-2
abundance: -

CDR3aa: CSATGYYGYTF
CDR3nt: TGCAGTGCTACCGGATATTATGGCTACACCTTC
v_gene: TRBV20-1
d_gene: -
j_gene: TRBJ1-2
abundance: few

CDR3aa: CASSFGIFKLAKNIQYF
CDR3nt: TGCGCCAGCAGCTTCGGCATTTTTAAACTAGCCAAAAACATTCAGTACTTC
v_gene: TRBV5-1
d_gene: -
j_gene: TRBJ2-4
abundance: -

CDR3aa: CAISERSRGETQYF
CDR3nt: TGTGCCATCAGTGAAAGAAGTAGGGGTGAGACCCAGTACTTC
v_gene: TRBV10-3
d_gene: -
j_gene: TRBJ2-5
abundance: -

CDR3aa: CASSDGPAPYNEQFF
CDR3nt: TGTGCCAGCAGTGACGGTCCAGCGCCCTACAATGAGCAGTTCTTC
v_gene: TRBV6-1
d_gene: -
j_gene: TRBJ2-1
abundance: -

CDR3aa: CASSLDAGGVEQFF
CDR3nt: TGTGCTAGCAGCTTAGACGCAGGGGGCGTTGAGCAGTTCTTC
v_gene: TRBV7-7
d_gene: TRBD1
j_gene: TRBJ2-1
abundance: -

CDR3aa: CASSLERDQPQHF
CDR3nt: TGTGCCAGCAGCTTAGAAAGGGATCAGCCCCAGCATTTT
v_gene: TRBV11-2
d_gene: -
j_gene: TRBJ1-5
abundance: -

CDR3aa: CASSADRVGNEQYF
CDR3nt: TGTGCCAGCAGTGCCGACAGGGTTGGGAACGAGCAGTACTTC
v_gene: TRBV2
d_gene: TRBD1
j_gene: TRBJ2-7
abundance: -

CDR3aa: CASSGILQAPQAFF
CDR3nt: TGTGCCAGCAGTGGGATCTTGCAGGCGCCCCAAGCTTTCTTT
v_gene: TRBV2
d_gene: -
j_gene: TRBJ1-1
abundance: -

CDR3aa: CASRPGTEGSYNEQFF
CDR3nt: TGCGCCAGCAGACCAGGGACCGAGGGGTCCTACAATGAGCAGTTCTTC
v_gene: TRBV5-1
d_gene: -
j_gene: TRBJ2-1
abundance: -

CDR3aa: CASSSGTGVWEQYF
CDR3nt: TGCGCCAGCAGCTCGGGGACAGGGGTGTGGGAGCAGTACTTC
v_gene: TRBV5-1
d_gene: TRBD1
j_gene: TRBJ2-7
abundance: -

CDR3aa: CASSQMWSSGNTIYF
CDR3nt: TGTGCCAGCAGCCAGATGTGGAGCTCTGGAAACACCATATATTTT
v_gene: TRBV4-2
d_gene: -
j_gene: TRBJ1-3
abundance: -

CDR3aa: CASSLGTGGETQYF
CDR3nt: TGTGCCAGCAGTTTAGGGACAGGTGGAGAGACCCAGTACTTC
v_gene: TRBV2
d_gene: TRBD1
j_gene: TRBJ2-5
abundance: -

CDR3aa: CASSLGQGISYNSPLHF
CDR3nt: TGTGCCAGCAGCTTAGGACAGGGCATCTCCTATAATTCACCCCTCCACTTT
v_gene: TRBV7-9
d_gene: TRBD1
j_gene: TRBJ1-6
abundance: -

CDR3aa: CASSSPKNTEAFF
CDR3nt: TGTGCCAGCAGCTCCCCCAAGAACACTGAAGCTTTCTTT
v_gene: TRBV6-5
d_gene: -
j_gene: TRBJ1-1
abundance: -